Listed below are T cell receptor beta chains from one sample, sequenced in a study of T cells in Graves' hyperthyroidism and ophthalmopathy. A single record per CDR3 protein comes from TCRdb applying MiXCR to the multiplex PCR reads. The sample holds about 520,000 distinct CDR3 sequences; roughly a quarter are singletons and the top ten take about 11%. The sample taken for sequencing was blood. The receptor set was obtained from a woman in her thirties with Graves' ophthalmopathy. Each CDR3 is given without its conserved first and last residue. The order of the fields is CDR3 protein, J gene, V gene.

CDR3: ASSFSGSGNTIY; J: TRBJ1-3; V: TRBV27
CDR3: ASRPGQGNTEAF; J: TRBJ1-1; V: TRBV6-4
CDR3: ASRPRDRTNYGYT; J: TRBJ1-2; V: TRBV12-3/TRBV12-4
CDR3: ATSRDKGAETQY; J: TRBJ2-5; V: TRBV15
CDR3: ASSLAHGGSTEAF; J: TRBJ1-1; V: TRBV7-8
CDR3: ASSPRVGIGTGELF; J: TRBJ2-2; V: TRBV6-1
CDR3: ASSRTPGVYYGYT; J: TRBJ1-2; V: TRBV28
CDR3: ASSLLRVLSGELF; J: TRBJ2-2; V: TRBV28
CDR3: ASSTAQETQY; J: TRBJ2-5; V: TRBV18
CDR3: AIARRGDEQY; J: TRBJ2-7; V: TRBV6-1
CDR3: ASSPTPFARVAF; J: TRBJ1-1; V: TRBV19
CDR3: ASLLTQGEKETQY; J: TRBJ2-5; V: TRBV2
CDR3: AQPASKVTNTGELF; J: TRBJ2-2; V: TRBV11-1
CDR3: SVEPMGDSYYGYT; J: TRBJ1-2; V: TRBV29-1
CDR3: ASSLPGSNYGYT; J: TRBJ1-2; V: TRBV4-1
CDR3: ASRPLPRRTAGNTIY; J: TRBJ1-3; V: TRBV6-2/TRBV6-3
CDR3: ASSLWRDANTGELF; J: TRBJ2-2; V: TRBV28
CDR3: ASSLFSGNTEAF; J: TRBJ1-1; V: TRBV27
CDR3: SVDSTYEQY; J: TRBJ2-7; V: TRBV29-1
CDR3: AISEVRDNTEAF; J: TRBJ1-1; V: TRBV10-3
CDR3: ASSHEVGLNTEAF; J: TRBJ1-1; V: TRBV14
CDR3: ASSEGTGVSYEQY; J: TRBJ2-7; V: TRBV6-1
CDR3: AISGEGTGTSGYT; J: TRBJ1-2; V: TRBV10-3
CDR3: ASSSRDRGDQPQH; J: TRBJ1-5; V: TRBV12-3/TRBV12-4
CDR3: ASSLLGSGNTIY; J: TRBJ1-3; V: TRBV27
CDR3: ASSLLGNGLITYEQY; J: TRBJ2-7; V: TRBV18
CDR3: ASSFLNAYEQY; J: TRBJ2-7; V: TRBV6-5
CDR3: AWSQGENYGYT; J: TRBJ1-2; V: TRBV30
CDR3: ASSLNRAGGISGANVLT; J: TRBJ2-6; V: TRBV12-3/TRBV12-4
CDR3: ASSFPGPPYEQY; J: TRBJ2-7; V: TRBV27
CDR3: SAVTGVGNTIY; J: TRBJ1-3; V: TRBV29-1
CDR3: ASSRPAPMNTEAF; J: TRBJ1-1; V: TRBV4-1
CDR3: ASSPEAEYLNTEAF; J: TRBJ1-1; V: TRBV5-6
CDR3: ASSLRDGANTGELF; J: TRBJ2-2; V: TRBV11-2
CDR3: SALRDVGTDTQY; J: TRBJ2-3; V: TRBV29-1